This T cell receptor (beta chain) was recovered during a study of shared clonotypes between healthy human individuals. Concerning this clone: Its target is not known.

The data were produced by immunoSEQ multiplex PCR, yet TCRdb's version contains in-frame clones alone and is incomplete. The data contain 2.3 million or so clones, 85% to 95% of them seen just once; the ten biggest clones take up 0.39%. General study findings and limits: Clonotypes which were not shared had lower generation probabilities than clonotypes that all four donors shared. Across subsets, estimated richness was generally greater for naive than for memory populations.

Unmatched junction bases numbered 4, after V lost 5 bases and J lost 4 bases. The CDR3 contains 15 residues. Germline V gives CDR1 SEHNR, CDR2 FQNEAQ (reference sequence). The donors were all Caucasian adults (living in Nashville, Tennessee). The genes are TRBV7-9 and TRBJ2-3; 12 bases are a match to TRBD2. The source of this sequence is a man younger than 35 in good health. Some clones in this sample may be carry-over from other donors' samples. Material: naive CD4+ T cells from PBMCs. The sample's subset: CD45RA+ positively selected. In nucleotides, the CDR3 is TGTGCCAGCAGCAGGACTAGCGGGACGGCAGATACGCAGTATTTT. Translated, it gives CASSRTSGTADTQYF. The full variable domain, its missing parts supplied by reference TRBV7-9 and TRBJ2-3, is DTGVSQNPRHKITKRGQNVTFRCDPISEHNRLYWYRQTLGQGPEFLTYFQNEAQLEKSRLLSDRFSAERPKGSFSTLEIQRTEQGDSAMYLCASSRTSGTADTQYFGPGTRLTVL.